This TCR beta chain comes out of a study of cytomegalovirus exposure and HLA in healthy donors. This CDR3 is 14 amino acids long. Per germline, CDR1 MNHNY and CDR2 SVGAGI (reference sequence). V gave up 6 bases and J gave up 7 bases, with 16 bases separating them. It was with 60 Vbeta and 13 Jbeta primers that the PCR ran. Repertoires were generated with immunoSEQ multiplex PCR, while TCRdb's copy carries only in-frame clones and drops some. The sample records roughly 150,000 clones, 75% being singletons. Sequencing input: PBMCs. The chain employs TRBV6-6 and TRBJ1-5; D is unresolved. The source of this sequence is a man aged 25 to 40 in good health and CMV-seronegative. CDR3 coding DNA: TGTGCCAGCAGCCCCCAGGTCTCGGAACAGCCCCAGCATTTT. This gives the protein CASSPQVSEQPQHF.